These T cell receptor beta chains were read from a single sample in a study of T cells in Graves' hyperthyroidism and ophthalmopathy. TCRdb passed the multiplex PCR reads through MiXCR, listing each CDR3 protein once. There are some 510,000 distinct CDR3 sequences in the sample; approximately 44% occur only once, and roughly 8.2% lies in the top ten. The sequencing input was peripheral blood or thyroid tissue (not recorded which). These receptors all stem from a young woman with Graves' hyperthyroidism. Each CDR3 is given with its conserved first and last residue. D genes are given only for firm matches. Rows may omit the clone size; those that give it use once, few, many or a size class.

V gene	D gene	clone size	J gene	CDR3 DNA	CDR3 protein
TRBV7-9	.	few	TRBJ1-1	TGTGCCAGCAGCTCGCCGGTTCGTCAGTTTGAAGCTTTCTTT	CASSSPVRQFEAFF
TRBV19	TRBD1	.	TRBJ2-7	TGTGCCAGCAGTTTAAACAGGGGATCGCCCTACGAGCAGTACTTC	CASSLNRGSPYEQYF
TRBV7-3	TRBD1	.	TRBJ2-2	TGTGCCAGCAGCCGAGACAGGGTCACCGGGGAGCTGTTTTTT	CASSRDRVTGELFF
TRBV7-2	TRBD1	.	TRBJ2-7	TGCGCCAGCAGCCAAGTACAGGGGTCCTACGAGCAGTACTTC	CASSQVQGSYEQYF
TRBV29-1	TRBD1	.	TRBJ2-7	TGCAGCGTTTTCCCGGGGGACAGGGGTCTCGGGGAGCAGTACTTC	CSVFPGDRGLGEQYF
TRBV6-1	TRBD2	few	TRBJ2-7	TGTGCCAGCATTCTAGCGGATAACTCCTACGAGCAGTACTTC	CASILADNSYEQYF
TRBV24-1	TRBD1	many	TRBJ1-1	TGTGCCACCAGTGACCCAGGGGGCACTGAAGCTTTCTTT	CATSDPGGTEAFF
TRBV19	.	.	TRBJ2-2	TGTGCCAGTAGTGACGGAATCCGGTGGGTCGGGGAGCTGTTTTTT	CASSDGIRWVGELFF
TRBV19	TRBD1	few	TRBJ1-1	TGTGCCAGTACCCCGGGACAGGCTAACACTGAAGCTTTCTTT	CASTPGQANTEAFF
TRBV4-3	.	.	TRBJ2-7	TGCGCCAGCAGCCAAGAGACCAGGAAAAACTACGAGCAGTACTTC	CASSQETRKNYEQYF
TRBV29-1	TRBD2	once	TRBJ2-7	TGCAGCGTTTCGGGACTAGCGGGACTTTCCTACGAGCAGTACTTC	CSVSGLAGLSYEQYF
TRBV24-1	.	.	TRBJ2-1	TGTGCCACCAGTGACACCGGGTTCAACGGTGAGCAGTTCTTC	CATSDTGFNGEQFF
TRBV2	.	.	TRBJ1-4	TGTGCCAGCTCGACCCGCAGTGGGAATGAAAAACTGTTTTTT	CASSTRSGNEKLFF
TRBV10-3	.	many	TRBJ1-3	TGTGCCATCACCCCCGGGACATCTGGAAACACCATATATTTT	CAITPGTSGNTIYF
TRBV7-2	TRBD1	once	TRBJ1-2	TGTGCCAGCAGCCCCCGGGGGACAGGATCCTATGGCTACACCTTC	CASSPRGTGSYGYTF
TRBV9	.	.	TRBJ2-3	TGTGCCAGCAGCGAACAGGCGGTGGGGACAGATACGCAGTATTTT	CASSEQAVGTDTQYF
TRBV20-1	.	few	TRBJ1-5	TGCAGTGCTAGACCCTTGGGCGCGGGAAATCAGCCCCAGCATTTT	CSARPLGAGNQPQHF
TRBV7-9	TRBD1	.	TRBJ2-7	TGTGCCAGTAGTATTTCGGGACAGGGAATCTACGAGCAGTACTTC	CASSISGQGIYEQYF
TRBV7-2	.	.	TRBJ2-7	TGTGCCAGCACCCTCATGAGCTCCTACGAGCAGTACTTC	CASTLMSSYEQYF
TRBV7-2	.	few	TRBJ1-5	TGTGCCAGCAGCTTAGGGTGGGGTTTCAATCAGCCCCAGCATTTT	CASSLGWGFNQPQHF
TRBV25-1	.	.	TRBJ2-7	TGTGCCAGCAGTGAACTACAGGGTCGCGAGCAGTACTTC	CASSELQGREQYF
TRBV24-1	.	many	TRBJ2-5	TGTGCCACCAGCGCCGGGCGATTAACGGGGGAGACCCAGTACTTC	CATSAGRLTGETQYF
TRBV5-1	.	.	TRBJ2-7	TGCGCCAGCAGCCAAGTAGGGGCGCGAGACGAGCAGTACTTC	CASSQVGARDEQYF
TRBV7-8	.	.	TRBJ1-1	TGTGCCAGCAGCATCCCCGGGACGGAGAACACTGAAGCTTTCTTT	CASSIPGTENTEAFF